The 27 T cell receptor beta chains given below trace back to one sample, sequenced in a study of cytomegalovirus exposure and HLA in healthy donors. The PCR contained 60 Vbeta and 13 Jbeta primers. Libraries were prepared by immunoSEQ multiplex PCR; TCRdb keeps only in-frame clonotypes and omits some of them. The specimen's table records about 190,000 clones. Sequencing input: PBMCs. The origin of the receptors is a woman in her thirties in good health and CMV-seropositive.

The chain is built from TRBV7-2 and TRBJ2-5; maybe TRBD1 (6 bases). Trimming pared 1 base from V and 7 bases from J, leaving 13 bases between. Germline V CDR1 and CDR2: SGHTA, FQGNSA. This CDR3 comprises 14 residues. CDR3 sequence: CASSLGLRGGTQYF. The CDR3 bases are TGTGCCAGCAGCTTAGGACTACGAGGGGGGACCCAGTACTTC.

This chain's CDR3 is CSVSPDRVYEQYF. The DNA of the CDR3 is TGCAGCGTTTCACCGGACAGGGTCTACGAGCAGTACTTC. V is TRBV29-1 and J is TRBJ2-7; 8 positions agree with TRBD1. Germline-derived CDR1 and CDR2 are SQVTM and ANQGSEA. V lost 5 bases to trimming and J lost 3 bases; unmatched junction nucleotides: 6. The CDR3 loop spans 13 amino acids.

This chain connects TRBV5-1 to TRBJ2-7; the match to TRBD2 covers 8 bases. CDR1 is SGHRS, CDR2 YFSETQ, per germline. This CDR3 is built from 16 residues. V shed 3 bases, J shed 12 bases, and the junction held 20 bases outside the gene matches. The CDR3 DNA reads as TGCGCCAGCAGCTCTTGGTCCGGAACTAGCGGTGGACAGCGGTACTTC. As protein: CASSSWSGTSGGQRYF.

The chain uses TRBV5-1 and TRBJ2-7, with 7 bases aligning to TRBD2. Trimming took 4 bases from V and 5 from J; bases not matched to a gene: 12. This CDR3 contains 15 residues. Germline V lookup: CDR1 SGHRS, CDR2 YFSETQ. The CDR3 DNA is TGCGCCAGCAGCGATACCGGGACTACGGGGGACGAGCAGTACTTC. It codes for CASSDTGTTGDEQYF.

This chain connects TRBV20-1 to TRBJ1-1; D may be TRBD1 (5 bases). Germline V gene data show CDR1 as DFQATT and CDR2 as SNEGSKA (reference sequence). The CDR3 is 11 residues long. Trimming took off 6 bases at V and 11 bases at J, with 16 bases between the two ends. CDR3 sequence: CSARAEVRAFF. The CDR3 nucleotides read TGCAGTGCCAGGGCCGAAGTCAGGGCTTTCTTT.

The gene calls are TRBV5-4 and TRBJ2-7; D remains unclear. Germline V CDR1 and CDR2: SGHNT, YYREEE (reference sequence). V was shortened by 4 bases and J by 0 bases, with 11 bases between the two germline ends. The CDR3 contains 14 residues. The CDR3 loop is CASSLDGSSYEQYF. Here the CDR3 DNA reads TGTGCCAGCAGCCTGGACGGTAGCTCCTACGAGCAGTACTTC.

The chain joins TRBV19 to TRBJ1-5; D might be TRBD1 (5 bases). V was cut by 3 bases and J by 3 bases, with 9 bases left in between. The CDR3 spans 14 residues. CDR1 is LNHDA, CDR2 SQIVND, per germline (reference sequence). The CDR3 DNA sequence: TGTGCCAGTAGTATCCAGGGTTTCAATCAGCCCCAGCATTTT. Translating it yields CASSIQGFNQPQHF.

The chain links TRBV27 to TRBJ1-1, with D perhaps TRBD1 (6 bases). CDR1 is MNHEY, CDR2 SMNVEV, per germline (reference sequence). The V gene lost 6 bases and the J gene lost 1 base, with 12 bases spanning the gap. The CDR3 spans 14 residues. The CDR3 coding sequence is TGTGCCAGCAGAGCCCTACAGGGGAACACTGAAGCTTTCTTT. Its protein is CASRALQGNTEAFF.

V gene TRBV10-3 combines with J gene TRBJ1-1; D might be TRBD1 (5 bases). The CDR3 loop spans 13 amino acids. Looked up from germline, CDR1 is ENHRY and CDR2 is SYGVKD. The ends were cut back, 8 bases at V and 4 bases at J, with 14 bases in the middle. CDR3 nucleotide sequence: TGTGCCATCGGGATTGGGGCGGTCACTGAAGCTTTCTTT. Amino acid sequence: CAIGIGAVTEAFF.

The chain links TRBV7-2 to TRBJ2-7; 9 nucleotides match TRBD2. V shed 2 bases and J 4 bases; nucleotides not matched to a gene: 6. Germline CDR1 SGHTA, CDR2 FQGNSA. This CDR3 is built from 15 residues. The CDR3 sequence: CASSLLIAGVYEQYF. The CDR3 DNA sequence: TGTGCCAGCAGCTTACTGATAGCGGGAGTGTACGAGCAGTACTTC.

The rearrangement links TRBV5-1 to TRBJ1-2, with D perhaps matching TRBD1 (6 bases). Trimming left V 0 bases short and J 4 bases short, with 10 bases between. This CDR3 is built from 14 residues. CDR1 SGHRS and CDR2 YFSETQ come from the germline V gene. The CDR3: CASSLVDSFYGYTF. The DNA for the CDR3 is TGCGCCAGCAGCTTGGTGGACAGCTTCTATGGCTACACCTTC.

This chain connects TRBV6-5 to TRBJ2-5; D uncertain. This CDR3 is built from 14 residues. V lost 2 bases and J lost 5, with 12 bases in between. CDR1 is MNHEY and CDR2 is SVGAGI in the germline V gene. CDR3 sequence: CASSYGSGWETQYF. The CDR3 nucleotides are TGTGCCAGCAGTTACGGATCCGGGTGGGAGACCCAGTACTTC.

CDR3 region: CASSGGGISYEQYF. As DNA, the CDR3 is TGTGCCAGCAGCGGCGGAGGGATCTCCTACGAGCAGTACTTC. The chain has TRBV7-9 and TRBJ2-7; the D gene is possibly TRBD2 (6 bases). The CDR3 runs 14 residues. CDR1 and CDR2 from the germline V gene are SEHNR and FQNEAQ (reference sequence). V shed 5 bases and J shed 0 bases, with 11 bases lying between them.

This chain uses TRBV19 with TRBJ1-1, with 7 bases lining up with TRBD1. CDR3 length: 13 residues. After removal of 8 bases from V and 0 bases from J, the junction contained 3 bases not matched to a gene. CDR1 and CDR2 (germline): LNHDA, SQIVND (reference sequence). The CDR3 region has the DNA TGTGCCAGTGACACAGGGGTGAACACTGAAGCTTTCTTT. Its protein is CASDTGVNTEAFF. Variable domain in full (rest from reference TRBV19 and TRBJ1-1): DGGITQSPKYLFRKEGQNVTLSCEQNLNHDAMYWYRQDPGQGLRLIYYSQIVNDFQKGDIAEGYSVSREKKESFPLTVTSAQKNPTAFYLCASDTGVNTEAFFGQGTRLTVV.

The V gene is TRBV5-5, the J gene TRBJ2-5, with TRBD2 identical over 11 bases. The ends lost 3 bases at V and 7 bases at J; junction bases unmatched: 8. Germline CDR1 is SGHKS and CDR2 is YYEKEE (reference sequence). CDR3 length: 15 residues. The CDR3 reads CASSSLAGGPSTQYF. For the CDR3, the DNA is TGTGCCAGCAGCTCTCTAGCGGGGGGCCCCTCGACCCAGTACTTC.

The CDR3 loop is CASSSAGATNEKLFF. In DNA form, the CDR3 reads TGCGCCAGCAGTTCTGCGGGCGCAACTAATGAAAAACTGTTTTTT. J is TRBJ1-4 and V is TRBV5-1; D call uncertain. Germline V CDR1 and CDR2: SGHRS, YFSETQ. V dropped 5 bases and J dropped 0 bases, with 11 bases sitting between them. CDR3 length: 15 residues.

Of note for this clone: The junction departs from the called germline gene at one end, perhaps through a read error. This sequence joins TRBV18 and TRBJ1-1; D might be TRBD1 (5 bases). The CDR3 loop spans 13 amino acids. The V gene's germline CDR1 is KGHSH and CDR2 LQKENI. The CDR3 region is CASSQDRNIEAFF. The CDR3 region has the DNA TGTGCCAGCTCACAAGACAGAAACATTGAAGCTTTCTTT.

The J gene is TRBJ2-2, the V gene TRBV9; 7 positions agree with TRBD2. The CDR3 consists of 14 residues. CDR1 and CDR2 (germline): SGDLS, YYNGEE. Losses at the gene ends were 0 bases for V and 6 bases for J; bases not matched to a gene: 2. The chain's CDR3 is CASSVVGGAGELFF. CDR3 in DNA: TGTGCCAGCAGCGTAGTGGGGGGGGCCGGGGAGCTGTTTTTT.

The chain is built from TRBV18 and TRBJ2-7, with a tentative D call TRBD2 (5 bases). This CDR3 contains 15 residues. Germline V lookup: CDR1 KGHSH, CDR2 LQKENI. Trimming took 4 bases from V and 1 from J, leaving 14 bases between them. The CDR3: CASSLSGRPSYEQYF. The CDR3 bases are TGTGCCAGCTCACTAAGCGGCCGACCTTCCTACGAGCAGTACTTC.

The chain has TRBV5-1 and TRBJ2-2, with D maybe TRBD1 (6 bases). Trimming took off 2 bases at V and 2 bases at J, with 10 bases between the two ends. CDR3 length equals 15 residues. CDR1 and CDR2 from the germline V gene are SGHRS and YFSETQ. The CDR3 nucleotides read TGCGCCAGCAGCTTCAGACAGGACAACACCGGGGAGCTGTTTTTT. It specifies CASSFRQDNTGELFF.

CDR3 sequence reads: CASSLGGAGGPLEQFF. The DNA of the CDR3 is TGTGCCAGCAGCTTGGGGGGGGCGGGAGGGCCTCTTGAGCAGTTCTTC. The V and J genes are TRBV5-4 and TRBJ2-1; 9 nucleotides match TRBD2. There are 16 residues in the CDR3. Germline loops: CDR1 SGHNT, CDR2 YYREEE (reference sequence). J was trimmed by 9 bases and V by 0 bases; bases with no gene match: 10.

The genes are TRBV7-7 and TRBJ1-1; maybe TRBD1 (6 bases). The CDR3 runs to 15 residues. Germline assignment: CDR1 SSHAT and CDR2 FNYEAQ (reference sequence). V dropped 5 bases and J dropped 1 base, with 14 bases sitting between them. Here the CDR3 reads CASSPLQGGNTEAFF. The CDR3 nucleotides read TGTGCCAGCAGCCCCTTACAGGGTGGGAACACTGAAGCTTTCTTT.

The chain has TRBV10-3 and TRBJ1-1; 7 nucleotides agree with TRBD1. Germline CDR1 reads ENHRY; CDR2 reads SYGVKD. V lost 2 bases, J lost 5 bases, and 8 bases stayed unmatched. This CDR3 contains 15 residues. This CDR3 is CAISEVRGSRTEAFF. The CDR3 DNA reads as TGTGCCATCAGTGAGGTCAGGGGGTCGAGGACTGAAGCTTTCTTT.

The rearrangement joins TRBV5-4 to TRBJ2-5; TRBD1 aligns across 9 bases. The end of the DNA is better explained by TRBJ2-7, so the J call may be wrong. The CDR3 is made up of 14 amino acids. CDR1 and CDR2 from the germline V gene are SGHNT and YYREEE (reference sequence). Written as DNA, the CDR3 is TGTGCCAGCAGCGTCCGGGACAGGGACGGCGAGCAGTACTTC. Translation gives CASSVRDRDGEQYF.

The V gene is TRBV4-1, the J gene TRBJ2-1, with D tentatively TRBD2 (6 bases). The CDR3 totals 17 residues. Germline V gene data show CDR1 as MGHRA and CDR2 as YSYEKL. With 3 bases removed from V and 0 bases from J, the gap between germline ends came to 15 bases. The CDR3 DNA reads TGCGCCAGCAGCCAGTCCGGGACTTTCAGCTCCTACAATGAGCAGTTCTTC. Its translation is CASSQSGTFSSYNEQFF.

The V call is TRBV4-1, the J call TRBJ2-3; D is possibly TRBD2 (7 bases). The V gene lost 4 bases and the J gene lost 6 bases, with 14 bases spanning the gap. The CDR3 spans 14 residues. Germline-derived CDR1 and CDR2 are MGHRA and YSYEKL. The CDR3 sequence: CASSLGRGADTQYF. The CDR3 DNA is TGCGCCAGCAGCCTCGGCCGGGGGGCCGATACGCAGTATTTT.

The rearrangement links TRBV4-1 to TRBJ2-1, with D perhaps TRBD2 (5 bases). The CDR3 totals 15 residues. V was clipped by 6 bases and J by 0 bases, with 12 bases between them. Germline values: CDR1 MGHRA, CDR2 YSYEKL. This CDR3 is CASSPRRISYNEQFF. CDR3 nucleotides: TGCGCCAGCAGTCCCAGGAGGATCTCCTACAATGAGCAGTTCTTC.